This record covers a single T cell receptor (beta chain). The sample is drawn from a study of blood T cell repertoires in COVID-19. Whole-study context: T cells, B-cell-depleted T cells, or PBMCs provided the cDNA or gDNA that served as material.

Participants were aged about 18 to 89 years from roughly 26 US areas. Sequencing was performed with immunoSEQ multiplex PCR; in TCRdb, only in-frame clones are kept and a portion is missing. This table holds some 220,000 clones, approximately 90% found once. Specimen: PBMCs or T cells enriched from blood (not recorded which). The sequence was obtained from a woman aged 40 to 55 with acute COVID-19.

CDR3 DNA: TGTGCCAGCAGGTTAGGGACTAGCCAAGAGACCCAGTACTTC. The encoded protein is CASRLGTSQETQYF. V is TRBV2 and J is TRBJ2-5; 8 positions match TRBD2. V dropped 6 bases and J dropped 1; count of bases not matched to a gene: 4. Germline V gives CDR1 SNHLY, CDR2 FYNNEI. The CDR3 contains 14 residues.